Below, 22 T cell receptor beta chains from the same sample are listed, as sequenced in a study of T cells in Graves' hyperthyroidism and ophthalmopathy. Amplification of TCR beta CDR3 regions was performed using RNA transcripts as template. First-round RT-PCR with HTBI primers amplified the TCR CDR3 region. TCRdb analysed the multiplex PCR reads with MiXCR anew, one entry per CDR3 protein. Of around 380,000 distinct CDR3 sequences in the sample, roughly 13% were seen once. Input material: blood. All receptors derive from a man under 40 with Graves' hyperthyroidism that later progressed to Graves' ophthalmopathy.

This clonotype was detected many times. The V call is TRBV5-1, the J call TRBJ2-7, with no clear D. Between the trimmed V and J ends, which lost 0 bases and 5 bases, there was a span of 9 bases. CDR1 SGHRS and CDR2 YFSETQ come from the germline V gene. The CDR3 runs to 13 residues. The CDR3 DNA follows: TGCGCCAGCAGCTTGGGCACTCTGGACGAGCAGTACTTC. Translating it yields CASSLGTLDEQYF.

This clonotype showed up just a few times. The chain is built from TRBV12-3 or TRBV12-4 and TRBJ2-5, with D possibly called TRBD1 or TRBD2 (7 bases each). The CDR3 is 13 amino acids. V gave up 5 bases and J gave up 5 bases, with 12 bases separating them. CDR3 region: CASSNRGGETQYF. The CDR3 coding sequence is TGTGCCAGCAGTAACAGGGGAGGGGAGACCCAGTACTTC.

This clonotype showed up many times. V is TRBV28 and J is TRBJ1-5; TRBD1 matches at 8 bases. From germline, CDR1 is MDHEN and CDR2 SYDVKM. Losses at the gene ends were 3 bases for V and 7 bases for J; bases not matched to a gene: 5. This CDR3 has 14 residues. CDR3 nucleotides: TGTGCCAGCAGTTTGACAGGGGAAGGCCAGCCCCAGCATTTT. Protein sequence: CASSLTGEGQPQHF.

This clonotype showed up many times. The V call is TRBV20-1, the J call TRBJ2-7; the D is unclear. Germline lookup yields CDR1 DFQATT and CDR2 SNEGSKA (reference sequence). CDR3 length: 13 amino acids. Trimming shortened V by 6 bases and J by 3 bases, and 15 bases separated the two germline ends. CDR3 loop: CSADGQENYEQYF. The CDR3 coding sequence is TGCAGTGCCGATGGGCAGGAGAACTACGAGCAGTACTTC.

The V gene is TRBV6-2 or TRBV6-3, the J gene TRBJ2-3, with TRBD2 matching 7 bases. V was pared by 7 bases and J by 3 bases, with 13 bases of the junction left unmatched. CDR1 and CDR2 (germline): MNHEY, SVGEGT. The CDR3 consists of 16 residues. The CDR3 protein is CASKPWRGWGTDTQYF. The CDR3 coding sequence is TGTGCCAGCAAACCCTGGCGGGGGTGGGGGACAGATACGCAGTATTTT.

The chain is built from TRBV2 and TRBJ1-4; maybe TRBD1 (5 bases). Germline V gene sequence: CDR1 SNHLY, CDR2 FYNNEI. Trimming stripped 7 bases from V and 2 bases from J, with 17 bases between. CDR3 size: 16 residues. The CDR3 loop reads CASNPLDGTTNEKLFF. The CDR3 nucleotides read TGTGCCAGCAACCCTCTCGACGGGACCACTAATGAAAAACTGTTTTTT.

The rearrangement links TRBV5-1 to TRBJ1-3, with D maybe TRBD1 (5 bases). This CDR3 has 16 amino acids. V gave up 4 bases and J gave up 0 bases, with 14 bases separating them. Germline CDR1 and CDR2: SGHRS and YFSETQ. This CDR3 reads CASSARDSFSGNTIYF. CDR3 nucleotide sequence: TGCGCCAGCAGCGCAAGAGACAGCTTCTCTGGAAACACCATATATTTT.

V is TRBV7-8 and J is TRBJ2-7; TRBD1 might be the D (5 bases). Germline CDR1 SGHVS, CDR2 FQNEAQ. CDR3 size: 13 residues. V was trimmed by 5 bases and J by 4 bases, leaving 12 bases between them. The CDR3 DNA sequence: TGTGCCAGCAGCATAGGACAATATTACGAGCAGTACTTC. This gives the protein CASSIGQYYEQYF. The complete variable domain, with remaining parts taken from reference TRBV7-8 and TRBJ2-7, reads GAGVSQSPRYKVAKRGQDVALRCDPISGHVSLFWYQQALGQGPEFLTYFQNEAQLDKSGLPSDRFFAERPEGSVSTLKIQRTQQEDSAVYLCASSIGQYYEQYFGPGTRLTVT.

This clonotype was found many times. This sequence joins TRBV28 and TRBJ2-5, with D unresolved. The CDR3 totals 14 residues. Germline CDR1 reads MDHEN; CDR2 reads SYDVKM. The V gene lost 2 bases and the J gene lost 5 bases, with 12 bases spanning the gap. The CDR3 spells CASSLPGPWETQYF. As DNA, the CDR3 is TGTGCCAGCAGTTTACCGGGCCCCTGGGAGACCCAGTACTTC.

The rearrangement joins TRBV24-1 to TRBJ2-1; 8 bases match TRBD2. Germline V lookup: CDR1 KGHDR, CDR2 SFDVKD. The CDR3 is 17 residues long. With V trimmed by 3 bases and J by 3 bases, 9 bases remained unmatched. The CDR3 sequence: CATSDARGVQLYNEQFF. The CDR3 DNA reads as TGTGCCACCAGTGATGCGCGGGGGGTGCAACTCTACAATGAGCAGTTCTTC.

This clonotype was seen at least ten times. CDR3 residues: CAWAAHGELFF. In DNA, the CDR3 is TGTGCCTGGGCCGCCCACGGGGAGCTGTTTTTT. V is TRBV30 and J is TRBJ2-2; unclear D gene. The CDR3 runs to 11 residues. V gave up 5 bases and J gave up 7 bases, with 8 bases separating them. Germline V gene lookup returns CDR1 GTSNPN and CDR2 SVGIG (reference sequence).

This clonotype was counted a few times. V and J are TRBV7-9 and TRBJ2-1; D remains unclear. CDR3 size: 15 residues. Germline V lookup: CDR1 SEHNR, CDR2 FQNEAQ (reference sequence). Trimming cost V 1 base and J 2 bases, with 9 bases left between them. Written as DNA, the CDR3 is TGTGCCAGCAGCTTAGTAATACACCCCTACAATGAGCAGTTCTTC. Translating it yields CASSLVIHPYNEQFF.

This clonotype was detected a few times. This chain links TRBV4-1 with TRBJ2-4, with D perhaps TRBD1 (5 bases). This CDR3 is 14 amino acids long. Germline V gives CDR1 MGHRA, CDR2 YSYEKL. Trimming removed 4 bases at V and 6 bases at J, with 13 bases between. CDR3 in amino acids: CASSPVGDANIQYF. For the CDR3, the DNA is TGCGCCAGCAGCCCAGTAGGGGATGCAAACATTCAGTACTTC.

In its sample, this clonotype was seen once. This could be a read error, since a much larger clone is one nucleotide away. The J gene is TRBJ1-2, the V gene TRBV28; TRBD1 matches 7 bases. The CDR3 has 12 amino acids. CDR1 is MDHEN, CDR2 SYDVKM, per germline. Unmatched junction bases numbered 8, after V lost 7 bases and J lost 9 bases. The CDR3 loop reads CASTDRDDSYTF. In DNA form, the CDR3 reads TGTGCCAGCACCGACAGGGACGATAGCTACACCTTC.

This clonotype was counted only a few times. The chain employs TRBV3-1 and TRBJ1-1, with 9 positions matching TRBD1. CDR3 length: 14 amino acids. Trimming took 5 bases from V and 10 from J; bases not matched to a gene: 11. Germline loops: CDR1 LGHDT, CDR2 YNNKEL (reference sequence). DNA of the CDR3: TGTGCCAGCAGCGGCTCTTTGGACAGGGGCCGAGCTTTCTTT. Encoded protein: CASSGSLDRGRAFF.

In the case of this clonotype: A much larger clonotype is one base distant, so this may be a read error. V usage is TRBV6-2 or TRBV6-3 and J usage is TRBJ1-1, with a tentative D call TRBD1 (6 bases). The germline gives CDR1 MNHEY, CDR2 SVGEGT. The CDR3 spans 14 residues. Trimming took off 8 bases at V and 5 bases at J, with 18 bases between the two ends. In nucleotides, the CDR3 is TGTGCCAGCGGATCACAGGGTCGAAGGACTGAAGCTTTCTTT. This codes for CASGSQGRRTEAFF.

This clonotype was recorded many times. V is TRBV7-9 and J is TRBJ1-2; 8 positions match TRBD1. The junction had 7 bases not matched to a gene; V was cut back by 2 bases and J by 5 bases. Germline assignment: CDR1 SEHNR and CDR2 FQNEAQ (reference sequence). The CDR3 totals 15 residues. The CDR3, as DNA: TGTGCCAGCAGCTTATCAGTCAGGGGGCATTATGGCTACACCTTC. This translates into CASSLSVRGHYGYTF.

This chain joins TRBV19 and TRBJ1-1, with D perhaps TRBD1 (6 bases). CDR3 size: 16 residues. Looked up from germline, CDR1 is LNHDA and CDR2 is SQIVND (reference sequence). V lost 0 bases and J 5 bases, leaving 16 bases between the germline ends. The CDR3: CASSIEAGALGTEAFF. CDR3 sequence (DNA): TGTGCCAGTAGTATAGAGGCAGGGGCGCTGGGGACTGAAGCTTTCTTT.

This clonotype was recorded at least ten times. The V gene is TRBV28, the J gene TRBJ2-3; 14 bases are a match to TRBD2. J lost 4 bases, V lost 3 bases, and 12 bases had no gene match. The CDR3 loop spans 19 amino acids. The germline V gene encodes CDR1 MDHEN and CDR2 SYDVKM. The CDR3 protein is CASSLSGRTSGGPSDTQYF. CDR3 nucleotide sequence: TGTGCCAGCAGTTTGTCAGGCAGGACTAGCGGGGGGCCCTCAGATACGCAGTATTTT.

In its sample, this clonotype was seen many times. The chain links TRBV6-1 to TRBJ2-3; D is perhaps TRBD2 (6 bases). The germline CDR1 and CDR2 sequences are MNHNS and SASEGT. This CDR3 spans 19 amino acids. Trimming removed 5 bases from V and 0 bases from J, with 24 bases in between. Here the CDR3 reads CASSYVFGGRGSSTDTQYF. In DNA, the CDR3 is TGTGCCAGCAGTTATGTCTTCGGAGGGAGAGGGTCTAGCACAGATACGCAGTATTTT.

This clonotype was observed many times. CDR3 amino acids: CASSTQGLDQPQHF. The CDR3 DNA sequence: TGTGCCAGCAGCACACAGGGGTTGGATCAGCCCCAGCATTTT. This rearrangement joins TRBV7-9 to TRBJ1-5; 7 bases match TRBD1. The CDR3 consists of 14 residues. The germline CDR1 and CDR2 sequences are SEHNR and FQNEAQ (reference sequence). V was pared by 5 bases and J by 5 bases, with 6 bases of the junction left unmatched.

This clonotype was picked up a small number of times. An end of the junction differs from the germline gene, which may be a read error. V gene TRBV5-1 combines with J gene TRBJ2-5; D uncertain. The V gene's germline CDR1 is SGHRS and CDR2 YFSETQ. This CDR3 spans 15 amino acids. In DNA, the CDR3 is TGTGCCAGCAGCTTAGAGTCGAGGTTCCAAGATACCCAGTACTTC. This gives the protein CASSLESRFQDTQYF. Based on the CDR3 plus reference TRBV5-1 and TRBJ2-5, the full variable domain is KAGVTQTPRYLIKTRGQQVTLSCSPISGHRSVSWYQQTPGQGLQFLFEYFSETQRNKGNFPGRFSGRQFSNSRSEMNVSTLELGDSALYLCASSLESRFQDTQYFGPGTRLLVL.